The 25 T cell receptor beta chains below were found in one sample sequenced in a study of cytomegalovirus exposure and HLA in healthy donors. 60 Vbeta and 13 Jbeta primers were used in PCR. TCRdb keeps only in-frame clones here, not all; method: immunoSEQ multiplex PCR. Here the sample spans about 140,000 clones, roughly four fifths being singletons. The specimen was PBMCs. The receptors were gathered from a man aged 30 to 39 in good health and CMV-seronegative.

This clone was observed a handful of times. Written as DNA, the CDR3 is TGTGCCAGCAGGCTGGGGGGCAATGAGCAGTTCTTC. The encoded protein is CASRLGGNEQFF. This chain joins TRBV27 and TRBJ2-1; D might be TRBD2 (6 bases). CDR3 length: 12 residues. Trimming cost V 6 bases and J 6 bases, with 9 bases left between them. CDR1 and CDR2 (germline): MNHEY, SMNVEV (reference sequence).

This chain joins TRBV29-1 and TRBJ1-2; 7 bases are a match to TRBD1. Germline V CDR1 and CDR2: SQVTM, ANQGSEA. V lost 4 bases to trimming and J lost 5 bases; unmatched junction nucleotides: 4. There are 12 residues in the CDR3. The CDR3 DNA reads TGCAGCGTTGGGGAGACAGGGTATGGCTACACCTTC. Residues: CSVGETGYGYTF.

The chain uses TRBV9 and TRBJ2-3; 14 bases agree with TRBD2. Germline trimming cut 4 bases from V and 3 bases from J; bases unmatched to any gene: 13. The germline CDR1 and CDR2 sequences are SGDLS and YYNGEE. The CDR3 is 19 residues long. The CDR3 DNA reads TGTGCCAGCAGCTCCCCCACCCGACTAGCGGGAGGGATAACAGATACGCAGTATTTT. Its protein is CASSSPTRLAGGITDTQYF.

The CDR3 region is CASSSGTSPYEQYF. DNA of the CDR3: TGTGCCAGCAGTTCCGGGACAAGTCCCTACGAGCAGTACTTC. This chain links TRBV28 with TRBJ2-7; D might be TRBD1 (6 bases). The CDR3 runs to 14 residues. V was cut by 4 bases and J by 2 bases, with 12 bases left in between. Germline loops: CDR1 MDHEN, CDR2 SYDVKM.

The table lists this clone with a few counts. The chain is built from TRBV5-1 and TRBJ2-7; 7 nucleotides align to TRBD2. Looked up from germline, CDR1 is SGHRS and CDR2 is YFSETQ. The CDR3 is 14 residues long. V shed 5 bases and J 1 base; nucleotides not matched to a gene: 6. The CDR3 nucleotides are TGCGCCAGCAGTAGTCGGGGGGATTCCTACGAGCAGTACTTC. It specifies CASSSRGDSYEQYF.

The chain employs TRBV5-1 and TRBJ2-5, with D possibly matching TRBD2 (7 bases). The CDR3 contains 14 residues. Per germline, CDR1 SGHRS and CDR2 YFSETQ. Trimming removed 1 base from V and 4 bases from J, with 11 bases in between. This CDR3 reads CASSLRGAGETQYF. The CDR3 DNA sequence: TGCGCCAGCAGCTTGCGGGGGGCGGGAGAGACCCAGTACTTC.

The CDR3: CATSRDLQGWFF. In DNA, the CDR3 is TGTGCCACCAGCAGAGATTTGCAGGGGTGGTTCTTT. The chain carries TRBV15 and TRBJ1-1, with a tentative D call TRBD1 (6 bases). This CDR3 region has 12 residues. Germline V CDR1 and CDR2: LNHNV, YYDKDF (reference sequence). V was cut by 0 bases and J by 14 bases, with 13 bases left in between.

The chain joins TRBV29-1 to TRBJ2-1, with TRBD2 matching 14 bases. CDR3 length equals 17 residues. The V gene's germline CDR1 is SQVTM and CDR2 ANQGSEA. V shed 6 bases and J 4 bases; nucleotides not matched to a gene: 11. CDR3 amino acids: CSVDRPWTSGRYNEQFF. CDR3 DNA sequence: TGCAGCGTGGACCGTCCTTGGACTAGCGGGAGGTACAATGAGCAGTTCTTC.

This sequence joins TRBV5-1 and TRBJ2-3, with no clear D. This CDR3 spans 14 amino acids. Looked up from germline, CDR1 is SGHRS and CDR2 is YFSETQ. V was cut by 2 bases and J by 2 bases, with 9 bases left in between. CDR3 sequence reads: CASSFQAYTDTQYF. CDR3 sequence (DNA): TGCGCCAGCAGCTTCCAGGCCTACACAGATACGCAGTATTTT. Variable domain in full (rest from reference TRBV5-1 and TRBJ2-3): KAGVTQTPRYLIKTRGQQVTLSCSPISGHRSVSWYQQTPGQGLQFLFEYFSETQRNKGNFPGRFSGRQFSNSRSEMNVSTLELGDSALYLCASSFQAYTDTQYFGPGTRLTVL.

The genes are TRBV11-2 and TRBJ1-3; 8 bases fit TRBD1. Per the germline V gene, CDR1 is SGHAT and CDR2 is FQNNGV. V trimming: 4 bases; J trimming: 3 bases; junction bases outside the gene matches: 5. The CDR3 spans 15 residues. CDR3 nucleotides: TGTGCCAGCAGCTCGACAGGGGCTAATGGAAACACCATATATTTT. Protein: CASSSTGANGNTIYF.

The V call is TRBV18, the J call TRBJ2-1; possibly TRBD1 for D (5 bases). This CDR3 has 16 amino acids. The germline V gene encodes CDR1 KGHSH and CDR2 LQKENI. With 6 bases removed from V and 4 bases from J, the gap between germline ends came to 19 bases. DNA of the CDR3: TGTGCCAGCTCGCGACCCGGAGACAGACTTTACAATGAGCAGTTCTTC. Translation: CASSRPGDRLYNEQFF.

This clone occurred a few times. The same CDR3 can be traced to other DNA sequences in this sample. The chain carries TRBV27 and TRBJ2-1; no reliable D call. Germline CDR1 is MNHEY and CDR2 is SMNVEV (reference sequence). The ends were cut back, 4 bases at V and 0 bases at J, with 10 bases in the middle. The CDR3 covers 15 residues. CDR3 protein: CASSSPGSSYNEQFF. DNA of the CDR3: TGTGCCAGCAGTTCACCCGGTAGCTCCTACAATGAGCAGTTCTTC.

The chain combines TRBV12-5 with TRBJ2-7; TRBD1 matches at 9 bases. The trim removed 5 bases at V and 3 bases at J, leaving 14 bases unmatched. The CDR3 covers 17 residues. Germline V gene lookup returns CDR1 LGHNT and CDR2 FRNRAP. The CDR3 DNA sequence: TGTGCTAGTGGTCCAGGGACAGGGTACGGCTTGGGCTACGAGCAGTACTTC. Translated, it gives CASGPGTGYGLGYEQYF.

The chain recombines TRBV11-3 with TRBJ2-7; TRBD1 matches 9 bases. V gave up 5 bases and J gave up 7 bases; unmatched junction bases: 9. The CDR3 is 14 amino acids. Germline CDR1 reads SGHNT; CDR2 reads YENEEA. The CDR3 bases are TGTGCCAGCAGCCCAGGGACAGGGCGTTCGGAGCAGTACTTC. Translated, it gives CASSPGTGRSEQYF.

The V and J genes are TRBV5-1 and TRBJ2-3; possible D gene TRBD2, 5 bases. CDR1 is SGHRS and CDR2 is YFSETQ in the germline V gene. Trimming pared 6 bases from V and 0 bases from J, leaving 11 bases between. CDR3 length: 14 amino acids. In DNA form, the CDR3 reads TGCGCCAGCAAGGAGGTAACTAGCACAGATACGCAGTATTTT. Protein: CASKEVTSTDTQYF.

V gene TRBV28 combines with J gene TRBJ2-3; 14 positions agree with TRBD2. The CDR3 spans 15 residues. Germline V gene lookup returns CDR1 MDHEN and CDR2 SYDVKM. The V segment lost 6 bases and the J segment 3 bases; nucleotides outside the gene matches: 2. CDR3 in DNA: TGTGCCAGCAGACGGACTAGCGGGAGGACAGATACGCAGTATTTT. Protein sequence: CASRRTSGRTDTQYF.

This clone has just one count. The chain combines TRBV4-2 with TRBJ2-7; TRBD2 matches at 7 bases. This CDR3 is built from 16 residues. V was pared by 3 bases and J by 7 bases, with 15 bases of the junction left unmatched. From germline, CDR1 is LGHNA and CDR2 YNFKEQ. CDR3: CASSHGILAALGEQYF. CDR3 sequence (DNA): TGTGCCAGCAGCCACGGAATCCTAGCGGCACTCGGGGAGCAGTACTTC.

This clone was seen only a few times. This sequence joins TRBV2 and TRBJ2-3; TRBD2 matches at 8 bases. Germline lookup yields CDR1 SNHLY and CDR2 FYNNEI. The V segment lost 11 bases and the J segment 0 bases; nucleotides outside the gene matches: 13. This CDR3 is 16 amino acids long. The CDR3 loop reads CAGWDSGDTSTDTQYF. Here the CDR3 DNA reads TGTGCCGGCTGGGATAGCGGGGATACTAGCACAGATACGCAGTATTTT. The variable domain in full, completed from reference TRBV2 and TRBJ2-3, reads EPEVTQTPSHQVTQMGQEVILRCVPISNHLYFYWYRQILGQKVEFLVSFYNNEISEKSEIFDDQFSVERPDGSNFTLKIRSTKLEDSAMYFCAGWDSGDTSTDTQYFGPGTRLTVL.

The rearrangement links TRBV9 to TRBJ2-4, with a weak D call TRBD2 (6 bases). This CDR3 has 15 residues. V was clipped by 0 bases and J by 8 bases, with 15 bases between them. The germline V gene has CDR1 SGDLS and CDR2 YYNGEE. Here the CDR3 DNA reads TGTGCCAGCAGCGTAGAAGACGGGTGGGGGGACATTCAGTACTTC. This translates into CASSVEDGWGDIQYF.

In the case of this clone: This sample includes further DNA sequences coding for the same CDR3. The CDR3 reads CATSRPGTGTYEQYF. The CDR3 bases are TGTGCCACCAGCAGACCCGGGACTGGAACCTACGAGCAGTACTTC. The V gene is TRBV15, the J gene TRBJ2-7; tentative D call: TRBD2 (6 bases). The CDR3 is made up of 15 amino acids. Trimming removed 2 bases at V and 2 bases at J, with 13 bases between. CDR1 is LNHNV and CDR2 is YYDKDF in the germline V gene (reference sequence).

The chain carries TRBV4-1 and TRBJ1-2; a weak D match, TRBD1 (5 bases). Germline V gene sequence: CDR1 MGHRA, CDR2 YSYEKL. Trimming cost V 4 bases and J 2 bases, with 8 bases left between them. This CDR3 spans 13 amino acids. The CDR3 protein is CASSLTVNYGYTF. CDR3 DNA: TGCGCCAGCAGCCTGACAGTGAACTATGGCTACACCTTC.

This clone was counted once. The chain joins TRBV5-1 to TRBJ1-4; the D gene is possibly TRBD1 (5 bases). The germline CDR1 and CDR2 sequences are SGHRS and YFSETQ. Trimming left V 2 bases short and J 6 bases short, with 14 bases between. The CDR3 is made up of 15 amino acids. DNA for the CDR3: TGCGCCAGCAGCTTTACCGGACAAGCATATGAAAAACTGTTTTTT. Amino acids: CASSFTGQAYEKLFF. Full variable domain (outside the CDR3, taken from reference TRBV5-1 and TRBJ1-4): KAGVTQTPRYLIKTRGQQVTLSCSPISGHRSVSWYQQTPGQGLQFLFEYFSETQRNKGNFPGRFSGRQFSNSRSEMNVSTLELGDSALYLCASSFTGQAYEKLFFGSGTQLSVL.

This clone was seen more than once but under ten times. For the CDR3, the DNA is TGCGCCAGCAGCCAAGAAGTATCTATGTTCGTCCAGGGGGCTGGAGCTTTCTTT. Translation gives CASSQEVSMFVQGAGAFF. The chain employs TRBV4-1 and TRBJ1-1; 8 nucleotides match TRBD1. Germline-derived CDR1 and CDR2 are MGHRA and YSYEKL. The CDR3 has 18 amino acids. J was trimmed by 10 bases and V by 0 bases; bases with no gene match: 19.

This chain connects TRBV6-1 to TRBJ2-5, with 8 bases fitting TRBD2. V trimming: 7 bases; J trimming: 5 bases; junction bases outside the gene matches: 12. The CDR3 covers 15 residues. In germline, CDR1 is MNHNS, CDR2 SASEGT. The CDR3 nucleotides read TGTGCCAGCACCGCAACCGGGACTAGTCACGAGACCCAGTACTTC. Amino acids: CASTATGTSHETQYF.

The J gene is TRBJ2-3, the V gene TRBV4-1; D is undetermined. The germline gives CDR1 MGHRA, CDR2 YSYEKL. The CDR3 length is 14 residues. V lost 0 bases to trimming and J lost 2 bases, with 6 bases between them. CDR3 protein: CASSQDGTTDTQYF. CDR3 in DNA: TGCGCCAGCAGCCAAGACGGTACCACAGATACGCAGTATTTT.